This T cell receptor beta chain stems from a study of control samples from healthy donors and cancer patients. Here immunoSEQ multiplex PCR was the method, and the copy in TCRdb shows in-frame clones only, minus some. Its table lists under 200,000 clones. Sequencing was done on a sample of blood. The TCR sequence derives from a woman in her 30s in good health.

The CDR3 DNA reads TGCGCCAGCAGCGGAGGGGGTTCCTACGAGCAGTACTTC. This encodes CASSGGGSYEQYF. This chain uses TRBV5-1 with TRBJ2-7; D is tentatively TRBD1 or TRBD2 (6 bases each). Trimming stripped 4 bases from V and 1 base from J, with 9 bases between. The V gene's germline CDR1 is SGHRS and CDR2 YFSETQ. The CDR3 extends over 13 amino acids.